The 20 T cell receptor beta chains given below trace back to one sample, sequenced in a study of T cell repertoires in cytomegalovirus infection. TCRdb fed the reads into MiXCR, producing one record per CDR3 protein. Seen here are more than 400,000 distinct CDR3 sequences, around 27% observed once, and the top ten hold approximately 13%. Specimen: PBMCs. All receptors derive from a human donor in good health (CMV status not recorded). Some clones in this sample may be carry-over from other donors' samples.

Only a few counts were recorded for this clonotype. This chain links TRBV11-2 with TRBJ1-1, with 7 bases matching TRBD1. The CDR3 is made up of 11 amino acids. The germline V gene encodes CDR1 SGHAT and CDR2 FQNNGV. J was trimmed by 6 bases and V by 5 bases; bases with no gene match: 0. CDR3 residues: CASSDRAEAFF. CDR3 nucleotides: TGTGCCAGCAGCGACAGGGCTGAAGCTTTCTTT. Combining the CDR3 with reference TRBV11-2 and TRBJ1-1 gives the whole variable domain EAGVAQSPRYKIIEKRQSVAFWCNPISGHATLYWYQQILGQGPKLLIQFQNNGVVDDSQLPKDRFSAERLKGVDSTLKIQPAKLEDSAVYLCASSDRAEAFFGQGTRLTVV.

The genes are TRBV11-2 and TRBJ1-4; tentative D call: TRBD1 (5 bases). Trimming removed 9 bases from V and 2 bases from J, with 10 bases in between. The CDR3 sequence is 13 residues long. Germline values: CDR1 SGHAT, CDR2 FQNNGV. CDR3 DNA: TGTGCCAGTCAGGGTTTTACTAATGAAAAACTGTTTTTT. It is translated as CASQGFTNEKLFF.

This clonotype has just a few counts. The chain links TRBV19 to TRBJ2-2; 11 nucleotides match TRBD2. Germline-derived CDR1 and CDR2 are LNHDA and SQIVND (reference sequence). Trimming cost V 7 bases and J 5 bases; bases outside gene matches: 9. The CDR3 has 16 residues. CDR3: CASNSLAGDRTGELFF. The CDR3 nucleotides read TGTGCCAGTAATTCACTAGCGGGAGATCGTACCGGGGAGCTGTTTTTT.

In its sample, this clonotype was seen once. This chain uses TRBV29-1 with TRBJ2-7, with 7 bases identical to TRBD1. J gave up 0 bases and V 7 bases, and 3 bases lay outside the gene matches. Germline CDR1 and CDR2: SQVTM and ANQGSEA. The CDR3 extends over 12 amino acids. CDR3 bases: TGCAGCGGCCGGGACAGCTCCTACGAGCAGTACTTC. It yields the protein CSGRDSSYEQYF.

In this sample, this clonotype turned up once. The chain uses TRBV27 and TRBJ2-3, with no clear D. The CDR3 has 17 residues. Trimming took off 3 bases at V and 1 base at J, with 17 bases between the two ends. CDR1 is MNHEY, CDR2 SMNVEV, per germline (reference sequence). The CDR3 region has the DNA TGTGCCAGCAGTTTTTCCGTTGGCGGCTCGGGCACAGATACGCAGTATTTT. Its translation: CASSFSVGGSGTDTQYF.

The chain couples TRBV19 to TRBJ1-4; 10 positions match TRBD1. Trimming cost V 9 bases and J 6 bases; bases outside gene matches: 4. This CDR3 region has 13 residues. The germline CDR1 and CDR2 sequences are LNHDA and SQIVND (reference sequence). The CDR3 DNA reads TGTGCCAGCGCCGGGACAGGGGATGAAAAACTGTTTTTT. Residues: CASAGTGDEKLFF.

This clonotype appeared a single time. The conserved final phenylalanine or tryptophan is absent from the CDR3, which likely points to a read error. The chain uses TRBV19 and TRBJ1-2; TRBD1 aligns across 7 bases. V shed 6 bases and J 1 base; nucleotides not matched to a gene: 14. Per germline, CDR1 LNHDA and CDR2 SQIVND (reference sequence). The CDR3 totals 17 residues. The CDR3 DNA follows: TGTGCCAGTAGCCCGTCCCGGGACAGAACTTTTAACTATGGCTACACCTCC. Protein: CASSPSRDRTFNYGYTS.

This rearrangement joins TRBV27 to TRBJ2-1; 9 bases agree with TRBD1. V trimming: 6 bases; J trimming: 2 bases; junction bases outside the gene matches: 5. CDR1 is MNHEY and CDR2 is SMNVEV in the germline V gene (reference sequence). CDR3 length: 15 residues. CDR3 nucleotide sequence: TGTGCCAGCAGCATGGACAGGGGTCCCTACAATGAGCAGTTCTTC. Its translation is CASSMDRGPYNEQFF.

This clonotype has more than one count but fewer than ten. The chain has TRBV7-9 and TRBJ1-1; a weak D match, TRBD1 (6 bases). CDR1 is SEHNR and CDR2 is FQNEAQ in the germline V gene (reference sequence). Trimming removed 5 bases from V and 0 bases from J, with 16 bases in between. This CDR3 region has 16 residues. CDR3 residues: CASSETQQGVNTEAFF. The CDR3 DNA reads TGTGCCAGCAGCGAAACTCAACAGGGAGTGAACACTGAAGCTTTCTTT.

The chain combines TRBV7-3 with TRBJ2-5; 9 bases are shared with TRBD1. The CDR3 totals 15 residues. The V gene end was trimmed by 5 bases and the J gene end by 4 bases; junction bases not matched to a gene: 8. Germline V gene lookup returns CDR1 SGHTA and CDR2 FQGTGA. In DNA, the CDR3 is TGTGCCAGCAGCCCGGACAGGGGTGGTGGAGAGACCCAGTACTTC. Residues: CASSPDRGGGETQYF.

The CDR3 sequence is CASTSGRYQETQYF. In DNA, the CDR3 is TGTGCCAGCACTAGCGGGCGATACCAAGAGACCCAGTACTTC. V and J are TRBV19 and TRBJ2-5, with 9 nucleotides matching TRBD2. From germline, CDR1 is LNHDA and CDR2 SQIVND (reference sequence). V shed 9 bases and J 0 bases; nucleotides not matched to a gene: 5. This CDR3 region has 14 residues.

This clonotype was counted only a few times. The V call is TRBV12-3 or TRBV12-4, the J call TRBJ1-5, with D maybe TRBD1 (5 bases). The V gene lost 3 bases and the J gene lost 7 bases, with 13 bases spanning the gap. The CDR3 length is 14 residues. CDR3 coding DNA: TGTGCCAGCAGTTTCGGGGGTGGTGGACAGCCCCAGCATTTT. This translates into CASSFGGGGQPQHF.

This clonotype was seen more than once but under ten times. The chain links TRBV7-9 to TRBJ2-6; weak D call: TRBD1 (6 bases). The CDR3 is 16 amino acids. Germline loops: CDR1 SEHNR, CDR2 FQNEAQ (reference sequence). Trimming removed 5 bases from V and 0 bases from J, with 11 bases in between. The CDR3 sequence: CASSATGPSGANVLTF. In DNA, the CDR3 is TGTGCCAGCAGCGCGACAGGCCCCTCTGGGGCCAACGTCCTGACTTTC. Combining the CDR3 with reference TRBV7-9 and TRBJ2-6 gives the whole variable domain DTGVSQNPRHKITKRGQNVTFRCDPISEHNRLYWYRQTLGQGPEFLTYFQNEAQLEKSRLLSDRFSAERPKGSFSTLEIQRTEQGDSAMYLCASSATGPSGANVLTFGAGSRLTVL.

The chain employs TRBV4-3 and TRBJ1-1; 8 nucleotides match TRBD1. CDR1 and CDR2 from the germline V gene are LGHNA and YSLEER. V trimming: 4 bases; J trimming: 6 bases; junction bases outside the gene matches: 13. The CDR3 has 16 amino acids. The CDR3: CASSLQQGEGMAEAFF. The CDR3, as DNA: TGCGCCAGCAGCCTTCAACAGGGGGAAGGGATGGCTGAAGCTTTCTTT.

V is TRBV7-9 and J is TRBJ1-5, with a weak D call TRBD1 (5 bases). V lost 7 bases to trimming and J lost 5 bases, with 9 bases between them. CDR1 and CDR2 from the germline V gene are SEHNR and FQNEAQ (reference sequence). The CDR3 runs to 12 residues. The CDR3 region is CASKVGDQPQHF. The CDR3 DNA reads TGTGCCAGCAAGGTGGGGGATCAGCCCCAGCATTTT.

The CDR3 coding sequence is TGTGCCAGCACCACCGTGCACACCGGGGAGCTGTTTTTT. Protein product: CASTTVHTGELFF. V and J are TRBV12-3 or TRBV12-4 and TRBJ2-2; D gene ambiguous. V gave up 7 bases and J gave up 3 bases, with 9 bases separating them. The CDR3 has 13 amino acids.

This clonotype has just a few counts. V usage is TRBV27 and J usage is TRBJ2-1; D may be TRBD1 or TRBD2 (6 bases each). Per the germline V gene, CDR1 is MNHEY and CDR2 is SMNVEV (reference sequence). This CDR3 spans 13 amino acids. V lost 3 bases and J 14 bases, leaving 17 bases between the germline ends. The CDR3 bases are TGTGCCAGCAGTTTCTCTTACGGGGGCTCGGAGTTCTTC. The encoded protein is CASSFSYGGSEFF.

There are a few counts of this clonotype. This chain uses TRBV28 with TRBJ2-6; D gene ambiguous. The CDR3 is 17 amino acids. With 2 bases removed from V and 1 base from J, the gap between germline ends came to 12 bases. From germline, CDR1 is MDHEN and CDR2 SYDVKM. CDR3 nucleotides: TGTGCCAGCAGTTTAGATGGACCGCAATCTGGGGCCAACGTCCTGACTTTC. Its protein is CASSLDGPQSGANVLTF.

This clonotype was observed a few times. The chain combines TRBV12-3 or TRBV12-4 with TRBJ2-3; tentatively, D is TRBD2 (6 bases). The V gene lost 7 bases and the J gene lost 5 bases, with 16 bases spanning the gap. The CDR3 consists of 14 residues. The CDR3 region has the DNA TGTGCCAGCATCTTGGGGGGAGCGGGAGATACGCAGTATTTT. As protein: CASILGGAGDTQYF.

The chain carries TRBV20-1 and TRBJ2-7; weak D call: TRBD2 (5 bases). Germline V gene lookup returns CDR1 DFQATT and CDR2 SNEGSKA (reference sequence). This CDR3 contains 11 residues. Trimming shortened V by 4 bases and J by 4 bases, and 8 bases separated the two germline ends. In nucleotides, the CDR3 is TGCAGTGCTAATTCGGGATACGAGCAGTACTTC. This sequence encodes CSANSGYEQYF.